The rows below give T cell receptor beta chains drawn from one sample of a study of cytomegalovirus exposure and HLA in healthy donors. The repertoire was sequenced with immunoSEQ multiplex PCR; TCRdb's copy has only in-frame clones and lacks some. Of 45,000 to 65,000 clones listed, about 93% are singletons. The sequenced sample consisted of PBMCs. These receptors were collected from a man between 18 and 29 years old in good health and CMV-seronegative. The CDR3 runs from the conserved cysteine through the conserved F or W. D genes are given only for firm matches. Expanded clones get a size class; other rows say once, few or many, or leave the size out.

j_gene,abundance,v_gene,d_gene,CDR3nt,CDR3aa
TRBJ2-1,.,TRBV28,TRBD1,TGTGCCAGCAGTCCCAGCAGGGGGCTTTTCAATGAGCAGTTCTTC,CASSPSRGLFNEQFF
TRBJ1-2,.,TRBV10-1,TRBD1,TGCGCCAGCAGTTGGGACAGGGTGAACTATGGCTACACCTTC,CASSWDRVNYGYTF
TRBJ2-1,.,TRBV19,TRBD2,TGTGCCAGTAGTACCTCCTTTTTAGGCGGGAGGGACTCCTACAATGAGCAGTTCTTC,CASSTSFLGGRDSYNEQFF
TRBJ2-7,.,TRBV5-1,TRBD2,TGCGCCAGCAGCCGTGGGACTAGCGGGGACGTACCCTACGAGCAGTACTTC,CASSRGTSGDVPYEQYF
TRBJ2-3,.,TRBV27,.,TGTGCCAGCAGTCTCAGTCTCAGCACAGATACGCAGTATTTT,CASSLSLSTDTQYF
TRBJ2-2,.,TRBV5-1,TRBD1,TGCGCCAGCAGCTTCTTCGGGACAGGGGTCGGCACCGGGGAGCTGTTTTTT,CASSFFGTGVGTGELFF
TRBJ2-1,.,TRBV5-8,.,TGTGCCAGCAAACGCGGGTACGGGAGTGAGCGCAATGAGCAGTTCTTC,CASKRGYGSERNEQFF
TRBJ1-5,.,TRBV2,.,TGTGCCAGCAGTGAAATCCCCCCGGAGCCCCAGCATTTT,CASSEIPPEPQHF
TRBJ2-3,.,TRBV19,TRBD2,TGTGCCACCAAAACTAGCGGGAGGGCCCCAGATACGCAGTATTTT,CATKTSGRAPDTQYF
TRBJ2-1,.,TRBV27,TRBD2,TGTGCCAGCAGCAGGACTAGCGGGTTAGGCAATGAGCAGTTCTTC,CASSRTSGLGNEQFF
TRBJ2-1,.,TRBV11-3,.,TGTGCCAGCAGCCCCCCCGGGGGGCTAGCGAGCAATGAGCAGTTCTTC,CASSPPGGLASNEQFF
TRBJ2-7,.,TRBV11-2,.,TGTGCCAGCGCCCCTATCCAGGGGCCCTACGAGCAGTACTTC,CASAPIQGPYEQYF
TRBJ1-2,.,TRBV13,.,TGTGCCAGCAGTCGGGACTCTCTCTATGGCTACACCTTC,CASSRDSLYGYTF
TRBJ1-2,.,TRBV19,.,TGTGCCAGTAGTCGTCTAGACTATGGCTACACCTTC,CASSRLDYGYTF
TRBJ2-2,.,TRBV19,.,TGTGCCACCTCTCTCGGGACTTCCGGGGAGCTGTTTTTT,CATSLGTSGELFF
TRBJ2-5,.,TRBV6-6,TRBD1,TGTGCCAGCAGTCACGGACAGGGCCAAGAGACCCAGTACTTC,CASSHGQGQETQYF
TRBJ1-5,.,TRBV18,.,TGTGCCAGCTCACAAGGACAGATTACAAATCAGCCCCAGCATTTT,CASSQGQITNQPQHF
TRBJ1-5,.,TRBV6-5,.,TGTGCCAGCCAGGGAAGCGCCTATCAGCCCCAGCATTTT,CASQGSAYQPQHF
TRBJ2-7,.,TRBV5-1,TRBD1,TGCGCCAGCAGCACACCCGGGACAGGGTCGTACGAGCAGTACTTC,CASSTPGTGSYEQYF
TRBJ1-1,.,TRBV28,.,TGTGCCAGCAGCCCCTCAGGGGTGGGCGACACTGAAGCTTTCTTT,CASSPSGVGDTEAFF
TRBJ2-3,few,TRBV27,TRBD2,TGTGCCAGCAAAACTAGCGGGAGATCAGATACGCAGTATTTT,CASKTSGRSDTQYF
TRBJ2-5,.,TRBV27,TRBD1,TGTGCCAGCAGCCCACATTCGACAGGGGCGCGAGGAGAGACCCAGTACTTC,CASSPHSTGARGETQYF
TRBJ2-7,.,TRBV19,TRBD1,TGTGCCAGTAGTCCATACGGGACAGGCCAAGGGGAGCAGTACTTC,CASSPYGTGQGEQYF
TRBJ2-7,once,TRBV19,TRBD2,TGTGCCAGTAGTAATCGGGAGGGCCGCTACGAGCAGTACTTC,CASSNREGRYEQYF